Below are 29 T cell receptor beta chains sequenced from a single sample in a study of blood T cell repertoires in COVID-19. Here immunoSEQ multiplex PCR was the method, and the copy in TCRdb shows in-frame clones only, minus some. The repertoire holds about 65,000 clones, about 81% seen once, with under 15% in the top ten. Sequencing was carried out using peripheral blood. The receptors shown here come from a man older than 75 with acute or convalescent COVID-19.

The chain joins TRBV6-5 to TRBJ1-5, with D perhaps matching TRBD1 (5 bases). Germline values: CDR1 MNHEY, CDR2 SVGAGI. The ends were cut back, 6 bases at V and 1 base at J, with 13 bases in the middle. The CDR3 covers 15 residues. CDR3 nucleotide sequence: TGTGCCAGCAGGTCAGGGCTTTGGAGCAATCAGCCCCAGCATTTT. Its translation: CASRSGLWSNQPQHF.

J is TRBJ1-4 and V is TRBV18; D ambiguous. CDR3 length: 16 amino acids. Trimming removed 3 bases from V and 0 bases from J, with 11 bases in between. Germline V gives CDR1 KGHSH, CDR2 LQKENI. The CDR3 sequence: CASSPATSATNEKLFF. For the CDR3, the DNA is TGTGCCAGCTCACCTGCGACTTCCGCAACTAATGAAAAACTGTTTTTT.

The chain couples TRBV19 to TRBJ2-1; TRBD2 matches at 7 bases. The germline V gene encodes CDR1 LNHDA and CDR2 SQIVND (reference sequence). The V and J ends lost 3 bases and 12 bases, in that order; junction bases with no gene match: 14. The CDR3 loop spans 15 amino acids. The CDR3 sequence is CASSISSGATRAQFF. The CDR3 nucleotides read TGTGCCAGTAGTATCTCGAGCGGGGCCACAAGGGCGCAGTTCTTC.

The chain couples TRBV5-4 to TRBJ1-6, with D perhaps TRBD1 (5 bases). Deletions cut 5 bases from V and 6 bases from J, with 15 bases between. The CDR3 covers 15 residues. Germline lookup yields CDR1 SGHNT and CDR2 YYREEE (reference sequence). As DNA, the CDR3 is TGTGCCAGCAGGGACGGGACTTTACCTAATTCACCCCTCCACTTT. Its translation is CASRDGTLPNSPLHF.

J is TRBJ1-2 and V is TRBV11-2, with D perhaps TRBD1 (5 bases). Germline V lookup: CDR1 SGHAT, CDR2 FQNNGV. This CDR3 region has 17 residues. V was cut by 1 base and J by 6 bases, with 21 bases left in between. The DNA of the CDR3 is TGTGCCAGCAGCTTAGTTGAAGGGGTGGCAGACGCTCATGGCTACACCTTC. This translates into CASSLVEGVADAHGYTF.

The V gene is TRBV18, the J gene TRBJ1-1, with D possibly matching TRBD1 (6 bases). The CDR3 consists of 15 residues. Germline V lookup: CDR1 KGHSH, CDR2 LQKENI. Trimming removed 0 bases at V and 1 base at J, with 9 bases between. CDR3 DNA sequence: TGTGCCAGCTCACCACCGCGGGGGGCGAACACTGAAGCTTTCTTT. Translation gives CASSPPRGANTEAFF.

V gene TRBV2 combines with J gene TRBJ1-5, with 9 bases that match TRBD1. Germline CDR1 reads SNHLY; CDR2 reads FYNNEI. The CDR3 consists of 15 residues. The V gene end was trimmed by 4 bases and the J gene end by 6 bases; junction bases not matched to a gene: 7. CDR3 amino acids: CASSGFGQGFQPQHF. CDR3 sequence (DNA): TGTGCCAGCAGTGGATTCGGACAGGGGTTTCAGCCCCAGCATTTT. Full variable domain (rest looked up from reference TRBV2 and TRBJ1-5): EPEVTQTPSHQVTQMGQEVILRCVPISNHLYFYWYRQILGQKVEFLVSFYNNEISEKSEIFDDQFSVERPDGSNFTLKIRSTKLEDSAMYFCASSGFGQGFQPQHFGDGTRLSIL.

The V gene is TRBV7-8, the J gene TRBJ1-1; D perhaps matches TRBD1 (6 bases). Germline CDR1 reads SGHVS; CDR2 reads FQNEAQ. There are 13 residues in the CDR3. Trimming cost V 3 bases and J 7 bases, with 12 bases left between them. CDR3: CASSFNQGYEAFF. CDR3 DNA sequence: TGTGCCAGCAGCTTTAACCAGGGGTATGAAGCTTTCTTT.

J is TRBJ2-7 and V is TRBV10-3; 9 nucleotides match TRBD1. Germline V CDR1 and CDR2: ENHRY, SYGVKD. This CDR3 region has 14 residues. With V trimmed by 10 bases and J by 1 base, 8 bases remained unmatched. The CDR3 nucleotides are TGTGCCACTTATCAGGGGACAGGGTCCTACGAGCAGTACTTC. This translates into CATYQGTGSYEQYF.

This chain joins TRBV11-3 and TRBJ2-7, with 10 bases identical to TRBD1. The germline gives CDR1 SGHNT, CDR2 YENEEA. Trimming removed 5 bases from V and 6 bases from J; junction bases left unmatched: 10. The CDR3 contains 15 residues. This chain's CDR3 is CASSTGQGVEGEQYF. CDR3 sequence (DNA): TGTGCCAGCAGCACCGGACAGGGGGTAGAAGGCGAGCAGTACTTC.

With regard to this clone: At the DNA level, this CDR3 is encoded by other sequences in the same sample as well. CDR3: CAWSRDRPYGYTF. Written as DNA, the CDR3 is TGTGCCTGGAGTCGGGACAGACCTTATGGCTACACCTTC. The rearrangement links TRBV30 to TRBJ1-2, with TRBD1 matching over 7 bases. Germline lookup yields CDR1 GTSNPN and CDR2 SVGIG (reference sequence). V lost 2 bases to trimming and J lost 5 bases; unmatched junction nucleotides: 5. The CDR3 length is 13 residues.

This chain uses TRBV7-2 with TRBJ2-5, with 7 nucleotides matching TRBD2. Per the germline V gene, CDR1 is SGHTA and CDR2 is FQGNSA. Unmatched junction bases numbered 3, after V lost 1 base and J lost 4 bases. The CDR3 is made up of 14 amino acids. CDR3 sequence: CASSLGGGGETQYF. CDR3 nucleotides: TGTGCCAGCAGCTTAGGGGGGGGTGGAGAGACCCAGTACTTC.

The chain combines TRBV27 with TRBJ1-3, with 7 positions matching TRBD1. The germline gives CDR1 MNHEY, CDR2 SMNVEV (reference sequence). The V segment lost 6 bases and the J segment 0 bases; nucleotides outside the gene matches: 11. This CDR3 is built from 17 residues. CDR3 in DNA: TGTGCCAGCAGCGGGGCTAGGACAGGCAACTCTGGAAACACCATATATTTT. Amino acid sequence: CASSGARTGNSGNTIYF.

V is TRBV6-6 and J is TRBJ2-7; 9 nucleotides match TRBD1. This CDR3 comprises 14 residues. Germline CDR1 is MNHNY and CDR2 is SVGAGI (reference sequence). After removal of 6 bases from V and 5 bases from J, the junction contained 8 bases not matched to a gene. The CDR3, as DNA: TGTGCCAGCAGGGCCGGGACAGGGATCCACGAGCAGTACTTC. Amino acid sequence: CASRAGTGIHEQYF.

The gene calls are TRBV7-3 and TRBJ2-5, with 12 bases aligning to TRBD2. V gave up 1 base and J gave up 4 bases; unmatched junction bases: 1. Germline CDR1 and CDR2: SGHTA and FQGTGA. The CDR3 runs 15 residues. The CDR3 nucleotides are TGTGCCAGCAGCTTAAGGACTAGCGGGGTAGAGACCCAGTACTTC. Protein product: CASSLRTSGVETQYF.

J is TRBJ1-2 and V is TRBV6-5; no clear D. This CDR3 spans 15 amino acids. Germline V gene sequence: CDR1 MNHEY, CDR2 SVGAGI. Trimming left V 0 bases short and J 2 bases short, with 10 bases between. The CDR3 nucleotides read TGTGCCAGCAGTTACTCCCCTGGGAGCAACTATGGCTACACCTTC. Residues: CASSYSPGSNYGYTF.

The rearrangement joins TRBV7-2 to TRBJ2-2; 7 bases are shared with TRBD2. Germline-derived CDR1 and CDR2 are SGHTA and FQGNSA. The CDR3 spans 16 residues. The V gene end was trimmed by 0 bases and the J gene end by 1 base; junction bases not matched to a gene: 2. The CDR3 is CASSLAGGGNTGELFF. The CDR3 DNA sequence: TGTGCCAGCAGCTTAGCTGGCGGGGGGAACACCGGGGAGCTGTTTTTT.

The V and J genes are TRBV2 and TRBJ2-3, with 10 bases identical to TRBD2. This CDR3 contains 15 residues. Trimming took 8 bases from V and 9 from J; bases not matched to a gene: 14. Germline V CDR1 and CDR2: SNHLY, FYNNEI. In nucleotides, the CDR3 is TGTGCCAGCGGAACCGAGGGACTAGCGAGTAGCACGCAGTATTTT. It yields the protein CASGTEGLASSTQYF.

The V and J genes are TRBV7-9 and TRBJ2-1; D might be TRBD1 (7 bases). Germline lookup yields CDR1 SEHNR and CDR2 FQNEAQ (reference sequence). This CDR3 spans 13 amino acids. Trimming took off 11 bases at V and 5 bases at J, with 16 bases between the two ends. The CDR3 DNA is TGTGCCGGTAGGGGGCGGGGTAACAATGAGCAGTTCTTC. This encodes CAGRGRGNNEQFF.

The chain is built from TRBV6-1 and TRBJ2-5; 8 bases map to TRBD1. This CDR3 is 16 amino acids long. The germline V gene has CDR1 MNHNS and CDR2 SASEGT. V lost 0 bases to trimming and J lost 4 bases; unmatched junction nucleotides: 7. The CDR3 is CASSEAYQGARETQYF. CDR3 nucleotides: TGTGCCAGCAGTGAAGCTTACCAGGGGGCTCGAGAGACCCAGTACTTC.

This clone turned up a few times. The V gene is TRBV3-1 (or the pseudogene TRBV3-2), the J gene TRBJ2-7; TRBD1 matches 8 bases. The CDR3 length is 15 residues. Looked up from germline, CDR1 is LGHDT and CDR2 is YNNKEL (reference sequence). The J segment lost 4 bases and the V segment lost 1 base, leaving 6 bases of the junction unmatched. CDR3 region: CASSQVGRGLYEQYF. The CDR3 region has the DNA TGTGCCAGCAGCCAAGTCGGCAGGGGGCTTTACGAGCAGTACTTC.

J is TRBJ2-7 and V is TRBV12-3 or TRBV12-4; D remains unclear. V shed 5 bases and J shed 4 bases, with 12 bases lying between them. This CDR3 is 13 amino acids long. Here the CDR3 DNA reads TGTGCCAGCAGTCCTTCTCCTCCTTACGAGCAGTACTTC. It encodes CASSPSPPYEQYF.

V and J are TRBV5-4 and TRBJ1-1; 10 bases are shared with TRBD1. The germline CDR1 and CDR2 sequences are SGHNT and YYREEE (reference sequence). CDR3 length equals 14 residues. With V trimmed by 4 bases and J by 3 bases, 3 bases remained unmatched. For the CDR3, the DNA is TGTGCCAGCAGCGGGGACAGGGGATACACTGAAGCTTTCTTT. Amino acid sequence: CASSGDRGYTEAFF.

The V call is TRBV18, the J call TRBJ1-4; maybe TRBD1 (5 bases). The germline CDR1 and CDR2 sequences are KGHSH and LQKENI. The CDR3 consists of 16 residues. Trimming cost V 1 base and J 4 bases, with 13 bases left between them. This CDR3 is CASSPQGTGGNEKLFF. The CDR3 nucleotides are TGTGCCAGCTCACCACAAGGGACGGGAGGTAATGAAAAACTGTTTTTT.

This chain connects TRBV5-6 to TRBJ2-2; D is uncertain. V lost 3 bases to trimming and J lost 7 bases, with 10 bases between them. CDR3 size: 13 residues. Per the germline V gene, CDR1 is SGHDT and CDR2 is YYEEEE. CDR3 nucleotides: TGTGCCAGCAGCTATAGAAGAGGCGGGGAGCTGTTTTTT. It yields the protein CASSYRRGGELFF.

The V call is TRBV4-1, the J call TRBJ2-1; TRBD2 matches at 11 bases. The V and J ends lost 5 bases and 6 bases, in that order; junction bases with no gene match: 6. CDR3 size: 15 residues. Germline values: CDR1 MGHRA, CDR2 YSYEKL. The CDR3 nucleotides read TGCGCCAGCAGCGAACTAGCGGGGGCCCCCAATGAGCAGTTCTTC. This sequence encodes CASSELAGAPNEQFF.

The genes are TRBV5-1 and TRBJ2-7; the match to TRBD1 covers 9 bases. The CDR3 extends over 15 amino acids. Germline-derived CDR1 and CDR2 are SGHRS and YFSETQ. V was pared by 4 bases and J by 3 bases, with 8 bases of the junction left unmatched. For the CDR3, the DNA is TGCGCCAGCAGCAACCGGGACAGGGCATTCTACGAGCAGTACTTC. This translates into CASSNRDRAFYEQYF.

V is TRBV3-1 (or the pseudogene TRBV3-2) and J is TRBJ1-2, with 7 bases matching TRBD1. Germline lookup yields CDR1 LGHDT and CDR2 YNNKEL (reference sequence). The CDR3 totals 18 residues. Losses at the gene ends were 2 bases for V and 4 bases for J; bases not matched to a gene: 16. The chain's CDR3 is CASSQSRRQGGPFYGYTF. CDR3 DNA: TGTGCCAGCAGCCAATCACGACGGCAGGGGGGACCCTTCTATGGCTACACCTTC.

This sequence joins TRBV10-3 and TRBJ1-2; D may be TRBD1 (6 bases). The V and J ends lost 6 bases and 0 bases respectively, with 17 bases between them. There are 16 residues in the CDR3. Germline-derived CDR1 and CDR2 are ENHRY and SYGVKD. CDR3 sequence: CAISHVGTQTNYGYTF. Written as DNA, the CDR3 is TGTGCCATCAGCCACGTTGGGACACAAACTAACTATGGCTACACCTTC.